The clone carrying this T cell receptor beta chain was seen only a few times. Its cognate antigen is unknown. These data come from a study of response to subunit inactivated influenza vaccine. Regarding the study as a whole: That few new T cells are recruited by each seasonal influenza vaccination was the authors' suggestion.

This CDR3 contains 15 residues. Germline CDR1 DFQATT, CDR2 SNEGSKA (reference sequence). Trimming removed 6 bases from V and 6 bases from J; junction bases left unmatched: 15. TCRdb itself ran the RT-PCR reads through MiXCR, one entry per CDR3 protein. Of approximately 500,000 distinct CDR3 sequences listed, around 13% are singletons. This sample comprised PBMCs from blood, obtained about 40 days after vaccination. This TCR derives from a man between 50 and 59 years old who received an inactivated influenza vaccine. This chain uses TRBV20-1 with TRBJ2-7; 9 bases map to TRBD1. The chain's CDR3 is CSAPRPGQGRGEQYF. In DNA, the CDR3 is TGCAGTGCACCCAGACCGGGACAGGGACGAGGCGAGCAGTACTTC.